Detailed here is one TCR beta chain. PCR was performed using 60 Vbeta and 13 Jbeta primers. Clones were read by immunoSEQ multiplex PCR, and TCRdb kept only the in-frame ones, dropping some. The table lists some 180,000 clones, about 80% of them singletons. This specimen belongs to a study of cytomegalovirus exposure and HLA in healthy donors. J lost 2 bases, V lost 1 base, and 10 bases had no gene match. Per the germline V gene, CDR1 is LGHNA and CDR2 is YSLEER. The CDR3 contains 17 residues. This chain uses TRBV4-3 with TRBJ2-7, with 8 bases matching TRBD2. What was sequenced was PBMCs. The clonotype was recovered from a man aged 18 to 35 in good health and CMV-seronegative. In DNA form, the CDR3 reads TGCGCCAGCAGCCAAGGCCCACTGCTAGCGGGCCCCTACGAGCAGTACTTC. Amino acids: CASSQGPLLAGPYEQYF.